Listed here are 18 T cell receptor beta chains from one sample, sequenced in a study of PD-L1 blockade in urothelial cancer. TCRdb's table, derived via immunoSEQ multiplex PCR, lists solely in-frame clones and lacks some. The top ten hold roughly 10% of the sample, which has about 88,000 clones, around nine tenths seen once. The material sequenced was PBMCs, taken around atezolizumab (anti-PD-L1) treatment. The receptor set was obtained from a man aged 55 to 69 with urothelial cancer.

The chain joins TRBV15 to TRBJ2-1; TRBD1 might be the D (6 bases). CDR1 LNHNV and CDR2 YYDKDF come from the germline V gene (reference sequence). The ends were cut back, 0 bases at V and 5 bases at J, with 14 bases in the middle. The CDR3 length is 16 residues. The chain's CDR3 is CATSRDPGTPDNEQFF. The DNA for the CDR3 is TGTGCCACCAGCAGAGATCCGGGGACACCCGACAATGAGCAGTTCTTC.

The chain carries TRBV13 and TRBJ1-3; D gene ambiguous. The CDR3 loop spans 15 amino acids. The V gene's germline CDR1 is PRHDT and CDR2 FYEKMQ (reference sequence). Trimming took 2 bases from V and 0 from J, leaving 8 bases between them. CDR3 bases: TGTGCCAGCAGCTTAAGCTCTCGCTCTGGAAACACCATATATTTT. As protein: CASSLSSRSGNTIYF.

The CDR3 is CASSHTPAGATDTQYF. The CDR3 DNA is TGTGCCAGCAGCCATACACCAGCGGGAGCCACAGATACGCAGTATTTT. J is TRBJ2-3 and V is TRBV9, with TRBD2 matching over 8 bases. J lost 2 bases, V lost 4 bases, and 9 bases had no gene match. The germline gives CDR1 SGDLS, CDR2 YYNGEE. The CDR3 runs 16 residues.

The V and J genes are TRBV15 and TRBJ2-5; 10 nucleotides match TRBD1. J lost 5 bases, V lost 1 base, and 13 bases had no gene match. The CDR3 consists of 18 residues. Germline V gene lookup returns CDR1 LNHNV and CDR2 YYDKDF (reference sequence). The CDR3 loop is CATSRAPRQGAIWETQYF. In DNA, the CDR3 is TGTGCCACCAGCAGAGCGCCCCGACAGGGGGCGATTTGGGAGACCCAGTACTTC.

Points on this clone: This sample also contains other DNA sequences that code for the same CDR3. The chain carries TRBV9 and TRBJ2-1; 7 bases line up with TRBD2. Trimming cost V 0 bases and J 1 base; bases outside gene matches: 1. The CDR3 extends over 15 amino acids. Germline loops: CDR1 SGDLS, CDR2 YYNGEE. CDR3 protein: CASSVGSGSYNEQFF. CDR3 DNA: TGTGCCAGCAGCGTAGGTAGCGGGTCCTACAATGAGCAGTTCTTC.

The V and J genes are TRBV27 and TRBJ2-2, with TRBD2 as a possible D gene (6 bases). The CDR3 spans 13 residues. The germline V and J ends were trimmed by 3 bases and 4 bases, with 6 bases remaining between them. CDR1 and CDR2 (germline): MNHEY, SMNVEV (reference sequence). The CDR3: CASSFGGTGELFF. In DNA, the CDR3 is TGTGCCAGCAGTTTCGGGGGCACCGGGGAGCTGTTTTTT.

The chain combines TRBV21-1 with TRBJ2-3; the table assigns TRBD2, which was not confirmed against the DNA. TRBV21-1 has pseudogene status. The CDR3 length is 15 residues. This CDR3 is CASSTTPISADTQYF. The CDR3 nucleotides are TGTGCCAGCAGCACAACTCCCATTTCCGCAGATACGCAGTATTTT.

V usage is TRBV29-1 and J usage is TRBJ1-2, with 8 bases lining up with TRBD1. The CDR3 spans 13 residues. Trimming removed 7 bases from V and 5 bases from J; junction bases left unmatched: 9. Germline CDR1 SQVTM, CDR2 ANQGSEA. In DNA, the CDR3 is TGCAGCGCCCCGGTCGGACAGGGTTATGGCTACACCTTC. Its translation: CSAPVGQGYGYTF.

The J gene is TRBJ2-1, the V gene TRBV9; TRBD2 aligns across 13 bases. V trimming: 4 bases; J trimming: 9 bases; junction bases outside the gene matches: 4. Germline CDR1 SGDLS, CDR2 YYNGEE. The CDR3 contains 14 residues. CDR3 bases: TGTGCCAGCAGCCTCACTAGCGGGAGGGGTGAGCAGTTCTTC. It codes for CASSLTSGRGEQFF.

The chain joins TRBV25-1 to TRBJ1-2; TRBD1 matches 8 bases. The CDR3 is made up of 13 amino acids. Trimming cost V 6 bases and J 9 bases; bases outside gene matches: 9. CDR1 MGHDK and CDR2 SYGVNS come from the germline V gene. The CDR3 sequence is CASSSSGQGRYTF. CDR3 nucleotides: TGTGCCAGCAGCTCGTCAGGACAGGGACGCTACACCTTC.

The rearrangement links TRBV6-5 to TRBJ1-2, with unresolved D. With 6 bases removed from V and 8 bases from J, the gap between germline ends came to 16 bases. Germline CDR1 reads MNHEY; CDR2 reads SVGAGI. The CDR3 totals 13 residues. The CDR3 is CASSNPGRIGYTF. For the CDR3, the DNA is TGTGCCAGCAGCAACCCCGGGAGGATAGGCTACACCTTC.

V and J are TRBV15 and TRBJ1-2; TRBD1 agrees at 8 bases. This CDR3 comprises 14 residues. The V segment lost 0 bases and the J segment 6 bases; nucleotides outside the gene matches: 3. Germline loops: CDR1 LNHNV, CDR2 YYDKDF (reference sequence). CDR3 sequence reads: CATSREQGGHGYTF. The CDR3 nucleotides are TGTGCCACCAGCAGAGAACAGGGGGGACATGGCTACACCTTC.

The chain employs TRBV2 and TRBJ1-5, with 9 bases identical to TRBD1. V was clipped by 4 bases and J by 0 bases; unmatched bases: 7. The CDR3 spans 17 residues. Germline V gene sequence: CDR1 SNHLY, CDR2 FYNNEI. As DNA, the CDR3 is TGTGCCAGCAGTGTTTTCGGACAGGGGAATAGCAATCAGCCCCAGCATTTT. Amino acids: CASSVFGQGNSNQPQHF.

This chain joins TRBV15 and TRBJ2-2, with a possible D match to TRBD1 (5 bases). From germline, CDR1 is LNHNV and CDR2 YYDKDF (reference sequence). Trimming took 5 bases from V and 0 from J, leaving 7 bases between them. The CDR3 spans 14 residues. CDR3 region: CATSDRTNTGELFF. As DNA, the CDR3 is TGTGCCACCAGCGACAGAACGAACACCGGGGAGCTGTTTTTT.

The rearrangement links TRBV4-1 to TRBJ1-4; unclear D gene. V lost 0 bases, J lost 1 base, and 9 bases lay in between. Germline CDR1 MGHRA, CDR2 YSYEKL. CDR3 length: 16 amino acids. The CDR3 bases are TGCGCCAGCAGCCAAGAAGCGGGTCAAACTAATGAAAAACTGTTTTTT. This gives the protein CASSQEAGQTNEKLFF.

This clone was seen once. The V gene is TRBV28, the J gene TRBJ1-2, with D maybe TRBD1 (5 bases). Germline-derived CDR1 and CDR2 are MDHEN and SYDVKM. There are 18 residues in the CDR3. The V end was cut by 4 bases, the J end by 4 bases, with 25 bases between. For the CDR3, the DNA is TGTGCCAGCAGTTCCCCGGGGGGTTCGGGGTTCGTGCGCTATGGCTACACCTTC. Translating gives CASSSPGGSGFVRYGYTF.

The chain joins TRBV19 to TRBJ2-2, with TRBD1 as a possible D gene (5 bases). Per germline, CDR1 LNHDA and CDR2 SQIVND (reference sequence). This CDR3 has 13 amino acids. The V and J ends lost 8 bases and 4 bases respectively, with 11 bases between them. CDR3 residues: CASCQGPTGELFF. As DNA, the CDR3 is TGTGCCAGTTGCCAGGGTCCCACCGGGGAGCTGTTTTTT.

The gene calls are TRBV4-3 and TRBJ2-3; 15 bases map to TRBD2. Germline V gene data show CDR1 as LGHNA and CDR2 as YSLEER. The CDR3 has 17 amino acids. With 4 bases clipped from V and 5 bases from J, the junction kept 7 bases outside the gene matches. CDR3 region: CASSPGTSGGKVDTQYF. The CDR3 region has the DNA TGCGCCAGCAGCCCAGGGACTAGCGGGGGGAAAGTAGATACGCAGTATTTT.